This TCR beta chain was identified during a study of preoperative IRX-2 immunotherapy in early breast cancer (dated by TCRdb to 2018 to 2020). Libraries came from the immunoSEQ multiplex PCR assay. In its TCRdb copy, this immuneACCESS table keeps in-frame sequences only and misses some clones. Where compared with another copy, unresolved V genes explain less than half of these, and the others have no known cause. Present in this sample are roughly 24,000 clones, roughly four fifths of which were seen just once. The top ten clonotypes cover less than 8% of the sample. The treatment or condition tag for this specimen amounts to: preoperative locoregional IRX-2 cytokine immunotherapy. The samples were obtained from a phase Ib study in which preoperative, locoregional IRX-2 cytokine immunotherapy intended to prime immune responses was tested. Before surgery, IRX-2 was given to the donors, who were patients with early-stage breast cancer.

Based on the germline V gene (reference sequence), the CDR1 and CDR2 sequences are LNHDA and SQIVND. The CDR3 runs 15 amino acids, cysteine and phenylalanine included. The kept DNA is CDR3 alone, 45 bases in frame from the first base. V loses 5 bases of germline sequence and J loses 0 bases, and the interval between the two ends is 11 bases. In its sample, this clone was seen a few times. The specificity of this receptor is unknown. No much larger clone exists at a distance of one base, and base qualities are not known. The rearrangement combines TRBV19 with TRBJ1-3; the D region possibly corresponds to TRBD1 (5 bases align). The specimen comprised lymph node tissue, sampled after IRX-2 immunotherapy. The sequence was collected from a human donor with breast cancer. The CDR3 reads CASSRDLLSGNTIYF. The nucleotides read TGTGCCAGTAGTCGGGACCTTCTCTCTGGAAACACCATATATTTT.